These T cell receptor beta chains were read from a single sample in a study of CD8 T cells in Susac syndrome. One entry per CDR3 protein, called by TCRdb with MiXCR from the immunoSEQ multiplex PCR reads. The sample yields 25,000 to 30,000 distinct CDR3 sequences, 85% to 95% seen once. The sample was CD8+ T cells from PBMCs. The receptors here all came from a human donor in good health. The CDR3 runs from the conserved cysteine through the conserved F or W. D genes are given only for firm matches. Not every row has a clone size; where given, it reads once, few, many or a size class.

CASTPGQGAAGELFF,TGTGCCAGCACACCGGGACAGGGGGCTGCCGGGGAGCTGTTTTTT,TRBV6-2/TRBV6-3,TRBD1,-,TRBJ2-2
CASSYSQGDYGYTF,TGTGCCAGCAGTTACTCACAGGGTGATTATGGCTACACCTTC,TRBV6-6,-,-,TRBJ1-2
CASSLEMTGSTEAFF,TGTGCCAGCAGCTTAGAAATGACAGGTAGCACTGAAGCTTTCTTT,TRBV7-9,-,-,TRBJ1-1
CASSLYPGQGRELFF,TGCGCCAGCAGCTTGTATCCGGGACAGGGGCGGGAGCTGTTTTTT,TRBV5-1,TRBD1,once,TRBJ2-2
CASSEERDNEQFF,TGTGCCAGCAGCGAGGAAAGGGACAATGAGCAGTTCTTC,TRBV9,-,-,TRBJ2-1
CASSSAGTSGSYEQYF,TGTGCCAGCAGCTCAGCCGGGACTAGCGGGAGCTACGAGCAGTACTTC,TRBV13,TRBD2,few,TRBJ2-7
CASSPIFRLAGVDEQYF,TGTGCCAGCAGTCCCATATTCCGGCTAGCGGGGGTCGACGAGCAGTACTTC,TRBV12-3/TRBV12-4,TRBD2,-,TRBJ2-7
CASSPRQGAGTDTQYF,TGTGCCAGCAGTCCGAGACAGGGGGCCGGCACAGATACGCAGTATTTT,TRBV27,TRBD1,-,TRBJ2-3
CASSQRVGNEQYF,TGCGCCAGCAGCCAAAGGGTTGGTAACGAGCAGTACTTC,TRBV4-3,-,-,TRBJ2-7
CASSVLGLASHEQFF,TGTGCCAGCAGCGTTCTCGGACTAGCTTCCCATGAGCAGTTCTTC,TRBV9,TRBD2,-,TRBJ2-1
CSASSGSGLAGGTYNEQFF,TGCAGTGCTAGTTCCGGATCAGGACTAGCGGGAGGTACCTACAATGAGCAGTTCTTC,TRBV20-1,TRBD2,-,TRBJ2-1
CASSSQGRVYEQYF,TGTGCCAGCAGCTCGCAGGGTCGGGTCTACGAGCAGTACTTC,TRBV7-9,-,few,TRBJ2-7
CASSQDWGTGGNEQFF,TGCGCCAGCAGCCAAGATTGGGGGACAGGGGGCAATGAGCAGTTCTTC,TRBV4-3,TRBD1,-,TRBJ2-1
CASSLPGYEQYF,TGTGCCAGCAGTTTGCCGGGCTACGAGCAGTACTTC,TRBV12-3/TRBV12-4,-,-,TRBJ2-7
CSARTGKLNTEAFF,TGCAGTGCCCGGACAGGGAAATTGAACACTGAAGCTTTCTTT,TRBV20-1,TRBD1,-,TRBJ1-1
CASSVGDSGTYEQYF,TGTGCCAGCAGCGTAGGGGACAGCGGCACCTACGAGCAGTACTTC,TRBV9,TRBD1,-,TRBJ2-7
CASSQEWTGLSYEQYF,TGCGCCAGCAGCCAAGAGTGGACAGGGCTTTCCTACGAGCAGTACTTC,TRBV4-1,TRBD1,-,TRBJ2-7
CASSSGVQPQHF,TGTGCCAGCAGTTCAGGGGTACAGCCCCAGCATTTT,TRBV28,-,-,TRBJ1-5
CASSYRTGDNEQFF,TGTGCCAGCAGCTATAGGACAGGGGACAATGAGCAGTTCTTC,TRBV7-2,TRBD1,-,TRBJ2-1
CASSPRTGKNTEAFF,TGTGCCAGCAGCCCAAGGACAGGGAAGAACACTGAAGCTTTCTTT,TRBV5-4,TRBD1,-,TRBJ1-1
CSASDGSGANVLTF,TGCAGCGCTAGCGACGGCTCTGGGGCCAACGTCCTGACTTTC,TRBV29-1,-,-,TRBJ2-6
CASSVVITDTQYF,TGTGCCAGCAGTGTAGTGATCACAGATACGCAGTATTTT,TRBV25-1,-,-,TRBJ2-3
CASSLSGETQYF,TGTGCCAGCAGTTTGTCTGGAGAGACCCAGTACTTC,TRBV12-3/TRBV12-4,-,-,TRBJ2-5
CSASDYGGQETQYF,TGCAGTGCTAGTGACTACGGGGGCCAAGAGACCCAGTACTTC,TRBV20-1,-,-,TRBJ2-5
CASSLYFNTEAFF,TGTGCCAGCAGCTTATACTTCAACACTGAAGCTTTCTTT,TRBV7-2,-,-,TRBJ1-1
CASSFSYEQYF,TGTGCCAGCAGCTTTAGTTACGAGCAGTACTTC,TRBV7-2,-,-,TRBJ2-7
CASSLRGTSALYEQYF,TGTGCCAGCAGCCTCAGGGGGACTAGCGCACTCTACGAGCAGTACTTC,TRBV27,TRBD2,-,TRBJ2-7
CASSPRDYTYEQYF,TGTGCCAGCAGCCCCCGGGATTACACCTACGAGCAGTACTTC,TRBV7-9,-,-,TRBJ2-7
CASSLAHNEQFF,TGTGCCAGCAGCTTAGCGCACAATGAGCAGTTCTTC,TRBV7-9,-,-,TRBJ2-1
CASSQDRGTDTQYF,TGCGCCAGCAGCCAAGATCGGGGCACAGATACGCAGTATTTT,TRBV4-3,-,-,TRBJ2-3
CASSLASGGYEQFF,TGTGCCAGCAGTTTAGCTAGCGGGGGGTATGAGCAGTTCTTC,TRBV27,TRBD2,-,TRBJ2-1
CSVRTGIGETQYF,TGCAGCGTTAGAACGGGGATTGGAGAGACCCAGTACTTC,TRBV29-1,-,-,TRBJ2-5
CASSADMVFAEAFF,TGCGCCAGCAGCGCGGACATGGTTTTCGCTGAAGCTTTCTTT,TRBV5-1,-,-,TRBJ1-1
CASSYSGNEQFF,TGTGCCAGCAGTTACTCGGGAAATGAGCAGTTCTTC,TRBV5-4,-,-,TRBJ2-1
CASSARDRARPEAFF,TGTGCCAGCAGTGCCCGGGACAGGGCTCGGCCTGAAGCTTTCTTT,TRBV6-1,TRBD1,-,TRBJ1-1